These 16 T cell receptor beta chains came from one sample sequenced in a study of persistence of HIV-infected CD4 T cells (dated by TCRdb to the early 2020s). The immunoSEQ hsTCRB assay version 4 in survey mode was used to sequence TCRbeta repertoires from genomic DNA. TCRdb obtained this table from immuneACCESS and retained in-frame rearrangements with V and J assigned. These tables miss some clones; where compared with another copy, unresolved V genes account for less than half of the shortfall, and the remainder is unexplained. The sample table contains about 45,000 clones; only one count was recorded for just over 90% of them. The ten largest account for 1.8% of the sample. For these TCRs, the target antigens are not known. Explained via the paper, the treatment or condition label denotes: suppressive antiretroviral therapy. As a nonspecific positive control representing the CD4+ T cell repertoire, the cells were stimulated with anti-CD3/anti-CD28 magnetic beads. Responding CD4+ T cells were sorted by upregulation of both CD40 ligand and CD69.

Sample: CD4+ T cells sorted from PBMCs after approximately 19-hour stimulation, taken from a patient who received antiretroviral therapy. This specimen's cell subset or site label, interpreted: CD40L+CD69+ CD4 T cells responding to anti-CD3/anti-CD28 beads, representing the overall repertoire. These receptors originate from an adult man with HIV who was CMV-seropositive.

The V gene is TRBV5-1, the J gene TRBJ2-1; 7 bases map to TRBD1. V gave up 4 bases and J gave up 5 bases; unmatched junction bases: 12. The CDR3 is 16 amino acids. From germline, CDR1 is SGHRS and CDR2 YFSETQ. The CDR3 DNA reads TGCGCCAGCAGCAGTGGGGGACAGCTCCCAAACAATGAGCAGTTCTTC. Protein product: CASSSGGQLPNNEQFF.

In DNA, the CDR3 is TGCAGTGCCGGGACAGGTCAAGTTAAGCATTTT. It codes for CSAGTGQVKHF. The V gene is TRBV20-1, the J gene TRBJ1-5, with TRBD1 matching over 8 bases. Germline V CDR1 and CDR2: DFQATT, SNEGSKA (reference sequence). Trimming took 6 bases from V and 14 from J; bases not matched to a gene: 9. The CDR3 extends over 11 amino acids.

The rearrangement links TRBV19 to TRBJ1-2; D is uncertain. Per germline, CDR1 LNHDA and CDR2 SQIVND (reference sequence). Trimming took 9 bases from V and 5 from J, leaving 16 bases between them. This CDR3 spans 13 amino acids. As DNA, the CDR3 is TGTGCCAGGAACGACCTCTCAATTTATGGCTACACCTTC. Encoded protein: CARNDLSIYGYTF.

The J gene is TRBJ1-3, the V gene TRBV12-3 or TRBV12-4, with D uncertain. Trimming pared 4 bases from V and 4 bases from J, leaving 5 bases between. The CDR3 covers 12 residues. The CDR3 nucleotides are TGTGCCAGCAGTTATGGCGGAAACACCATATATTTT. Translation: CASSYGGNTIYF.

The V and J genes are TRBV4-1 and TRBJ2-5; no clear D. Trimming cost V 2 bases and J 3 bases, with 13 bases left between them. Germline V gives CDR1 MGHRA, CDR2 YSYEKL. The CDR3 is 15 residues long. As DNA, the CDR3 is TGCGCCAGCAGCCAACCGGGCGCAAATAAAGAGACCCAGTACTTC. Amino acids: CASSQPGANKETQYF.

CDR3 DNA: TGCGCCAGCAGTGCCACGATAGCTAGCTCCTACGAGCAGTACTTC. The encoded protein is CASSATIASSYEQYF. V and J are TRBV10-1 and TRBJ2-7, with D unclear. This CDR3 comprises 15 residues. Germline CDR1 is WNHNN and CDR2 is SYGVQD (reference sequence). V lost 4 bases to trimming and J lost 0 bases, with 13 bases between them.

The CDR3 region is CASREKIKGQPQHF. Written as DNA, the CDR3 is TGCGCCAGCCGCGAGAAGATCAAGGGTCAGCCCCAGCATTTT. The V and J genes are TRBV10-1 and TRBJ1-5; D ambiguous. This CDR3 contains 14 residues. CDR1 is WNHNN and CDR2 is SYGVQD in the germline V gene (reference sequence). V was shortened by 8 bases and J by 6 bases, with 17 bases between the two germline ends.

The J gene is TRBJ2-2, the V gene TRBV19, with 8 bases identical to TRBD1. J was trimmed by 5 bases and V by 10 bases; bases with no gene match: 6. Per the germline V gene, CDR1 is LNHDA and CDR2 is SQIVND (reference sequence). The CDR3 contains 13 residues. CDR3 DNA sequence: TGTGCCATAGGGACAGGAAGGACCGGGGAGCTGTTTTTT. Its protein product is CAIGTGRTGELFF.

Only one count was recorded for this clone. One end of the junction does not line up with germline, which may come from a read error. This chain uses TRBV4-1 with TRBJ2-2; D is perhaps TRBD2 (5 bases). CDR1 is MGHRA, CDR2 YSYEKL, per germline. The CDR3 is 13 amino acids. The CDR3 DNA sequence: TGCGCCAGCAGACAAGGAGGCACCGGGGAGCTGTTTTTT. Translating it yields CASRQGGTGELFF.

The chain combines TRBV27 with TRBJ1-1; maybe TRBD1 (6 bases). The V end lost 0 bases, the J end lost 1 base, and 15 bases lay between the germline ends. CDR1 and CDR2 from the germline V gene are MNHEY and SMNVEV (reference sequence). CDR3 length equals 17 residues. This CDR3 reads CASSLSRAGGANTEAFF. CDR3 nucleotide sequence: TGTGCCAGCAGTTTATCGAGGGCCGGGGGGGCGAACACTGAAGCTTTCTTT.

V is TRBV18 and J is TRBJ1-4; D not certain. V lost 2 bases to trimming and J lost 4 bases, with 8 bases between them. CDR3 length equals 14 residues. CDR1 is KGHSH and CDR2 is LQKENI in the germline V gene. For the CDR3, the DNA is TGTGCCAGCTCACCAAGGATCGGTAATGAAAAACTGTTTTTT. Protein product: CASSPRIGNEKLFF.

This chain joins TRBV20-1 and TRBJ2-7, with D perhaps matching TRBD1 (6 bases). The V end was cut by 7 bases, the J end by 3 bases, with 10 bases between. CDR1 is DFQATT, CDR2 SNEGSKA, per germline (reference sequence). This CDR3 spans 11 amino acids. The CDR3 region is CSGRDNYEQYF. In DNA form, the CDR3 reads TGCAGTGGTAGGGACAACTACGAGCAGTACTTC.

The rearrangement uses TRBV7-9 and TRBJ2-3; TRBD2 might be the D (6 bases). Germline V gives CDR1 SEHNR, CDR2 FQNEAQ (reference sequence). This CDR3 comprises 15 residues. The V end lost 2 bases, the J end lost 0 bases, and 9 bases lay between the germline ends. CDR3 DNA: TGTGCCAGCAGCTTACCCGGGACTAGCACAGATACGCAGTATTTT. Translating it yields CASSLPGTSTDTQYF.

This rearrangement joins TRBV5-1 to TRBJ1-1, with 7 bases lining up with TRBD1. CDR3 length equals 14 residues. Germline trimming cut 7 bases from V and 3 bases from J; bases unmatched to any gene: 9. Germline-derived CDR1 and CDR2 are SGHRS and YFSETQ. The CDR3 reads CASSWGDRDTEAFF. The DNA for the CDR3 is TGCGCCAGCTCCTGGGGAGACAGGGACACTGAAGCTTTCTTT. Filled out from reference TRBV5-1 and TRBJ1-1, the complete variable domain reads KAGVTQTPRYLIKTRGQQVTLSCSPISGHRSVSWYQQTPGQGLQFLFEYFSETQRNKGNFPGRFSGRQFSNSRSEMNVSTLELGDSALYLCASSWGDRDTEAFFGQGTRLTVV.

The rearrangement uses TRBV5-5 and TRBJ1-2; D uncertain. V was trimmed by 4 bases and J by 4 bases, leaving 14 bases between them. CDR1 is SGHKS and CDR2 is YYEKEE in the germline V gene (reference sequence). The CDR3 spans 14 residues. CDR3 amino acids: CASSLALNSYGYTF. DNA for the CDR3: TGTGCCAGCAGCCTCGCACTGAACTCCTATGGCTACACCTTC.

The chain has TRBV4-2 and TRBJ2-3, with TRBD1 matching over 8 bases. Germline-derived CDR1 and CDR2 are LGHNA and YNFKEQ. The CDR3 covers 17 residues. Germline trimming cut 0 bases from V and 0 bases from J; bases unmatched to any gene: 5. CDR3 sequence reads: CASSQDGGTGSTDTQYF. In DNA, the CDR3 is TGTGCCAGCAGCCAAGATGGAGGGACAGGAAGCACAGATACGCAGTATTTT.